This T cell receptor beta chain was identified during a study of T cells in Graves' hyperthyroidism and ophthalmopathy. Regions amplified from RNA transcripts were the TCR beta CDR3 regions. The HTBI primer set served for first-round RT-PCR of the TCR CDR3. TCRdb analysed the multiplex PCR reads with MiXCR anew, one entry per CDR3 protein. The sample consists of 250,000 or so distinct CDR3 sequences, around 15% of them appearing once. Study-level points and caveats: Median prediction lead before ophthalmopathy onset was 6.5 months with the model.

Researchers barred patients who had uncontrolled infection, other autoimmune disease, pregnancy or lactation. The diagnoses drew upon clinical symptoms, serum thyroxine and TRAb, thyroid ultrasound and orbital computed tomography. Ahead of any ophthalmopathy symptoms, the blood sample was obtained at the first diagnosis of hyperthyroidism. This clonotype came up many times. Its antigen remains unknown. The CDR3 has 18 amino acids. V was pared by 3 bases and J by 2 bases, with 10 bases of the junction left unmatched. CDR1 and CDR2 from the germline V gene are KGHSH and LQKENI. The chain couples TRBV18 to TRBJ2-7; 13 bases line up with TRBD2. This TCR was sampled from a woman between 45 and 65 years old with Graves' hyperthyroidism that later progressed to Graves' ophthalmopathy. The sample consisted of blood. CDR3 in amino acids: CASSPRSVGLAGTYEQYF. CDR3 DNA: TGTGCCAGCTCACCGAGGTCGGTGGGACTAGCGGGGACCTACGAGCAGTACTTC.